This T cell receptor beta chain was documented in a study of type 1 regulatory T cells (TCRdb year 2021). Some background on the complete study: An in vitro protocol by which a Tr1-enriched, alloantigen-specific CD4 T cell product named T-allo10 was generated was characterized in the study. T-allo10 was being tested clinically in patients with hematological malignancies who were undergoing allogeneic hematopoietic stem cell transplantation.

The run used an Illumina MiSeq. TCRdb's own reprocessing of the public reads used fastp at Q25 and MiXCR and kept productive beta chains. Rows are combined by CDR3 protein, so each entry shows the most common genes and DNA. This sample is represented by approximately 77,000 distinct CDR3 sequences; 20% to 25% of them were singletons. The ten largest clones capture roughly 8% of the sample. Study-wide conclusions, independent of this receptor: A more restricted TCR repertoire was observed in Tr1 cells than in non-Tr1 cells, and this restriction was interpreted in the study as alloantigen-induced clonal expansion.

Notes on this clonotype: The antigen it binds to is not known. Base qualities are not provided; no much larger clone lies one nucleotide away.

Counted from cysteine to phenylalanine, this CDR3 has 11 amino acids. The retained sequence is limited to the CDR3, 33 bases, with the frame set at the first base. The V and J ends are trimmed by 5 bases and 7 bases, leaving 5 bases between them. The clonotype comes from a human donor in good health. The V and J genes are TRBV12-3 or TRBV12-4 and TRBJ2-2; the D gene assignment is ambiguous. The sample taken for sequencing was cultured type 1 regulatory T (Tr1) cells, either the whole culture or a sorted fraction (not recorded which). According to the study, the label for this sample's cell subset or site signals: type 1 regulatory T cells sorted from the T-allo10 product. In nucleotide form, the sequence is TGTGCCAGCAGTATGCACGGGGAGCTGTTTTTT. This codes for CASSMHGELFF.